This T cell receptor beta chain was identified in a study of cytomegalovirus exposure and HLA in healthy donors (dated 2017 in TCRdb). Turning to the overall study: An earlier analysis of roughly 610 of the donors reported 276 Gb of sequence data and 117 million unique TCR beta sequences obtained from about 179 million T cells. Roughly 300 gigabases of sequencing data and around 85 million unique TCR sequences made up an early release that covered approximately 700 HLA-typed donors. Of the roughly 400 genotyped donors, less than 85% were placed in the genetic ancestry cluster associated with self-reported Caucasian donors. The study aimed to test whether cataloging public T cell receptors could reveal signatures of past pathogen exposure. The T cell repertoires of around 670 subjects were profiled by immunosequencing and related to cytomegalovirus serostatus. Along with the approximately 650-subject first cohort, a separate validation cohort of roughly 110 different subjects was used. High-throughput TCR immunosequencing, statistical association of individual TCRs with disease status, and machine learning were combined to predict cytomegalovirus infection status. To study patterns of TCR occurrence, a later analysis re-analyzed previously published TCR beta repertoires from 550 to 800 donors and added high-resolution HLA genotyping. Rather than using new phenotypic data, the later analysis identified candidate immune exposures from TCR beta sequences and from how often those sequences occurred across donors. To decide whether each TCR beta V gene segment behaved as functional or pseudogenic, an earlier analysis of fewer than 750 of the donors relied on high-throughput TCR beta sequencing. Alongside the repertoire data, information on donor age, sex, ethnicity and CMV serostatus was compiled. In a later genetic analysis, genome-wide SNP genotypes for about three fifths of the roughly 670 donors were used, and that subset was treated as a discovery cohort. Every repertoire in the discovery cohort had been generated on one and the same sequencing platform. HLA typing covered class I and class II loci at four-digit resolution. The number of typed donors differed by locus: roughly 620-630 for A, B, C, DRB1 and DQB1; 522 for DQA1; approximately 600 for DPA1; and 450 to 480 for DPB1. Several DR-DQ haplotypes were treated as single units for association and clustering because of strong linkage in the cohort. Among roughly 400 genotyped donors of the cohort, an average of around 220,000 unique TCR beta nucleotide sequences was sequenced per donor, of which about 19% were non-productive. General conclusions and limits of the study: According to the authors, the approach could potentially be generalized to other disease states and immunological phenotypes. According to a later analysis, most CMV-associated TCR beta chains appeared to be HLA-restricted, and the HLA associations seemed to be driven largely by CMV exposure. In a later genetic analysis, a missense DCLRE1C variant was associated with V-gene and J-gene trimming of TCR beta chains, and the association was replicated in an independent cohort. A later analysis associated 16,951 TCR beta sequences with specific HLA alleles at a false discovery rate of 0.05. A later genetic analysis reported fewer N-insertions in productive TCRs among donors in an Asian-associated ancestry cluster than the roughly 700-donor mean. Several of the top co-occurrence clusters appeared to be linked to parvovirus B19, influenza, CMV and Epstein-Barr virus, according to a later analysis. An earlier analysis of approximately 600 of the donors showed that most TCR beta V segments appeared in productive rearrangements either about 87% or about 30% of the time, which broadly matched IMGT annotations. In vitro tests confirmed that a few of the cytomegalovirus-associated TCR beta chains recognize cytomegalovirus antigens. Most TCR sequences were observed very rarely across donors, whereas some public TCRs were present in many individuals. HLA typing was unavailable for some donors at each locus, so association tests used only the typed subset. When HLA alleles, especially DR and DQ, strongly co-occurred, TCR associations were difficult to assign to individual alleles. A cluster of highly shared sequence variants was judged likely to represent a technical artifact of the sequencing pipeline. Roughly uniform sequencing depth across donors was assumed in presence/absence analyses, although this assumption may not hold. The study listed approximately 150 TCR beta chains as associated with cytomegalovirus. Correlated functional status among segregating V segments might reflect linkage disequilibrium, but an unknown experimental factor could not be ruled out. In a later analysis, the rate of TCR association differed among HLA loci, with DRB1 alleles having the most associated TCRs and HLA-C alleles having the fewest. Because counts were too low, roughly 17 rarely observed V segments, including chromosome 9 orphons, were left out of the earlier analysis of 500 to 650 of the donors. In this cohort, only TCR beta chains were sequenced, and detectable features were limited by the absence of alpha or paired-chain data. A further reported finding was that TCR beta sequences accurately predicted the HLA-A and HLA-B alleles for most subjects in the first cohort. In a later analysis, HLA-associated TCR beta chains showed more clonal expansion and lower generation probabilities than non-associated chains that were equally common. Immune exposure information for the cohort was limited to CMV serostatus. The classifier was reported to diagnose cytomegalovirus status with high specificity and sensitivity in both the original cohort and the validation cohort.

Turning to this clone: The clone's antigen remains unknown. Qualities for individual bases were not recorded, and no much larger clone is one base off.

Receptor amplification or capture employed the immunoSEQ multiplex PCR assay. The multiplex PCR relied on a mix of 60 forward primers for TCR Vbeta segments and 13 reverse primers for TCR Jbeta segments. A multiplex PCR assay on genomic DNA amplified the CDR3 region of rearranged TCR beta genes. On the Illumina HiSeq System, the amplified TCR beta libraries were sequenced as 87-base-pair reads. The study's own analysis went as follows. A later analysis counted tens of millions of unique TCR beta chains across the approximately 700 repertoires, and 10 million to 11 million of these chains were shared by at least two donors. A nearest-neighbor algorithm error-corrected the raw reads and collapsed the reads into unique sequences, merging closely related sequences to remove PCR and sequencing errors. To assign V, D and J gene segments, CDR3 sequences were aligned to IMGT reference sequences. For a sequence to be retained, a match of at least six nucleotides was required to both a V gene segment and a J gene segment. A rearrangement counted as productive if the CDR3 had no stop codons and remained in frame with V and J, and every other rearrangement counted as non-productive. Following IMGT convention, CDR3 was defined as the stretch from the second conserved V-encoded cysteine up to the conserved J-encoded phenylalanine. The earlier analysis of 550 to 650 of the donors excluded any sequence lacking an unambiguous match to a single V gene segment. In an earlier analysis of approximately 560 of the donors, a V segment was called functional when productive rearrangements were above 56.7%, and segregating when the standard deviation between donors exceeded 5%. A statistical classification framework was built for diagnosing cytomegalovirus status from the catalog of TCR beta chain sequences. V and J gene assignment, in a later analysis, came from comparing TCR nucleotide sequences with IMGT/GENE-DB human TR gene sequences. A later analysis assigned CDR3 sequences and most-parsimonious VDJ recombination scenarios with the TCRdist pipeline. A later analysis defined each TCR beta chain by its CDR3 amino acid sequence plus V-gene family, and excluded reads lacking a unique V-gene family. A later analysis removed nearly 600 highly shared, low-generation-probability nucleotide sequences to deal with suspected cross-contamination and a sequencing artifact. In a later analysis, a clonal expansion index for each public chain was calculated from normalized within-repertoire ranks of inferred template counts. In a later analysis, generation probabilities were computed with a VDJ recombination model fitted to out-of-frame rearrangements, and the resulting probabilities were checked against IGoR. A later analysis scored TCR-TCR, TCR-HLA and TCR-CMV co-occurrence with hypergeometric tests, applying a repertoire-size bias correction to TCR pairs. False discovery rates were estimated in a later analysis by permuting HLA or CMV assignments 20 times. In a later analysis, co-occurring TCRs were grouped using DBSCAN, and TCRdist sequence similarity was added for clustering within HLA-allele-positive subsets. Repertoires with fewer than 30,000 or more than 120,000 public chains were left out of co-occurrence clustering, as were about 5 repertoires with anomalous nucleotide sharing. The table was pulled from immuneACCESS by TCRdb, which kept in-frame rearrangements only. Such tables lose some clones; where checked, under half of the loss comes from unresolved V genes, and the rest has no known cause. V and J calls and clone size follow that table, whereas D and trimming were derived from the DNA. Present in this sample are about 140,000 clones, roughly 75% of which were seen just once. The ten largest clones represent around 7% of the sample.

The cohort comprised fewer than 750 healthy bone marrow donors. At the time of sampling, all cohort members were nominally healthy, though unrecorded immune exposures were likely present. The donor tested CMV seropositive, placing the donor among the 310 or so seropositive members of the cohort. Each donor provided a peripheral blood sample, and peripheral blood mononuclear cells were used for TCR beta sequencing. Genomic DNA was extracted from the blood cell samples with the Qiagen DNeasy Blood Extraction Kit. Material for sequencing was PBMCs. The sequence was collected from a man aged 40-50 years in good health and CMV-seropositive.

The CDR3 in this case is CASSYWLNTEAFF. The DNA reads as follows: TGTGCCAGCAGTTACTGGCTTAACACTGAAGCTTTCTTT. Recombination connected TRBV6-5 to TRBJ1-1; no D segment can be confidently identified. The junction carries 5 bases between V and J, which are trimmed by 1 base and 2 bases respectively. Inclusive of the bounding cysteine and phenylalanine, the CDR3 is 13 residues long. Only the CDR3 region is kept as DNA, spanning 39 bases read in frame from base 1. CDR1 is given as MNHEY and CDR2 as SVGAGI, both from the germline V gene.